This T cell receptor (beta chain) is from a study of blood T cell repertoires in COVID-19. About the research overall: Italy, Spain and the United States were the sources of the convalescent and acute COVID-19 samples. The analysed material was cDNA or gDNA that came from T cells, B-cell-depleted T cells, or PBMCs.

Original processing methods: Nucleated cell counts were estimated from reference gene primer amplification. Profiled with immunoSEQ multiplex PCR; TCRdb holds only in-frame clones, not every one. The V and J calls and clone size come from that table; D and trimming were worked out from the DNA. The table shows about 140,000 clones, with roughly 79% occurring only once. V was cut by 11 bases and J by 5 bases, with 18 bases left in between. CDR3 length: 13 amino acids. Germline V gene lookup returns CDR1 MDHEN and CDR2 SYDVKM. Sequencing input: peripheral blood. The V call is TRBV28, the J call TRBJ1-1; TRBD1 is a possible D gene (6 bases). The source of this sequence is a woman aged 55-70 years with acute or convalescent COVID-19. CDR3 in amino acids: CASEGGRITEAFF. The CDR3 nucleotides read TGTGCCTCCGAGGGGGGGAGGATAACTGAAGCTTTCTTT.